This T cell receptor (beta chain) is drawn from a study of OX40 agonist ivuxolimab in advanced cancers. CDR3 length: 18 residues. Germline V lookup: CDR1 LGHNA, CDR2 YSLEER. V lost 0 bases, J lost 7 bases, and 9 bases stayed unmatched. Some clones are missing from TCRdb's copy, which holds only in-frame ones; the method was immunoSEQ multiplex PCR. This sample has some 83,000 clones; 85% to 95% occur once, and the top ten carry 0.55% to 0.8%. This sample comprised CD4+ or CD8+ T cells sorted from blood, obtained in a trial of the OX40 agonist ivuxolimab. V and J are TRBV4-3 and TRBJ1-6; 10 positions agree with TRBD1. The clonotype originates from an adult with an advanced solid tumor such as melanoma, head and neck, liver or kidney cancer. CDR3 sequence reads: CASSQDLGTGDHNSPLHF. The CDR3 nucleotides read TGCGCCAGCAGCCAAGATCTAGGGACAGGGGACCACAATTCACCCCTCCACTTT.